One sample yielded the 24 T cell receptor beta chains listed below, sequenced in a study of T cell repertoires in cytomegalovirus infection. TCRdb recomputed calls from the reads with MiXCR, one row per CDR3 protein. The repertoire holds hundreds of thousands of distinct CDR3 sequences, 35% to 45% seen once, with around 2.6% in the top ten. The material sequenced was PBMCs. These receptors all stem from a human donor in good health (CMV status not recorded). Some clones in this sample may be carry-over from other donors' samples.

The V and J genes are TRBV29-1 and TRBJ2-3; D is uncertain. Germline CDR1 reads SQVTM; CDR2 reads ANQGSEA. The CDR3 sequence is 14 residues long. V lost 4 bases and J 0 bases, leaving 11 bases between the germline ends. The CDR3 bases are TGCAGCGTTGTGGCGCGGTCTAGCACAGATACGCAGTATTTT. Its translation is CSVVARSSTDTQYF.

J is TRBJ1-1 and V is TRBV12-3 or TRBV12-4; possibly TRBD1 for D (6 bases). This CDR3 has 17 residues. V gave up 7 bases and J gave up 5 bases, with 26 bases separating them. CDR3: CASTPRRGAGSWTEAFF. CDR3 DNA sequence: TGTGCCAGCACTCCAAGAAGGGGGGCGGGGTCGTGGACTGAAGCTTTCTTT.

The chain couples TRBV5-4 to TRBJ2-1; TRBD2 matches at 7 bases. Germline CDR1 reads SGHNT; CDR2 reads YYREEE (reference sequence). The CDR3 covers 15 residues. The trim removed 0 bases at V and 7 bases at J, leaving 7 bases unmatched. As DNA, the CDR3 is TGTGCCAGCAGCTTGGTTGCGGGAGCATGGAATGAGCAGTTCTTC. As protein: CASSLVAGAWNEQFF.

The rearrangement links TRBV12-3 or TRBV12-4 to TRBJ1-2, with D possibly TRBD1 on 5 matching bases. This CDR3 comprises 12 residues. V gave up 4 bases and J gave up 4 bases, with 7 bases separating them. This CDR3 reads CASSSGFYGYTF. CDR3 DNA sequence: TGTGCCAGCAGTTCAGGGTTCTATGGCTACACCTTC.

This clonotype was seen a handful of times. The rearrangement uses TRBV20-1 and TRBJ1-1; weak D call: TRBD1 (6 bases). The V gene's germline CDR1 is DFQATT and CDR2 SNEGSKA (reference sequence). CDR3 length: 13 residues. The V gene lost 5 bases and the J gene lost 0 bases, with 10 bases spanning the gap. Here the CDR3 reads CSASGHMNTEAFF. The CDR3 region has the DNA TGCAGTGCTTCGGGACATATGAACACTGAAGCTTTCTTT.

Ten or more counts support this clonotype. V gene TRBV7-8 combines with J gene TRBJ1-2; 7 bases are shared with TRBD1. Unmatched junction bases numbered 7, after V lost 3 bases and J lost 3 bases. Looked up from germline, CDR1 is SGHVS and CDR2 is FQNEAQ. The CDR3 spans 15 residues. The CDR3 nucleotides are TGTGCCAGCAGCTTCACGACAGGGATCGACTATGGCTACACCTTC. Translated: CASSFTTGIDYGYTF.

The rearrangement joins TRBV5-1 to TRBJ2-3, with 8 bases identical to TRBD2. Germline V gene lookup returns CDR1 SGHRS and CDR2 YFSETQ. This CDR3 spans 16 amino acids. J was trimmed by 2 bases and V by 3 bases; bases with no gene match: 8. CDR3 bases: TGCGCCAGCAGCTGGACAGCGGGGGCCCTCACAGATACGCAGTATTTT. Protein product: CASSWTAGALTDTQYF.

This clonotype was seen a handful of times. The chain uses TRBV7-3 and TRBJ2-2; D remains unclear. CDR3 length: 16 amino acids. V dropped 2 bases and J dropped 2 bases, with 12 bases sitting between them. CDR1 SGHTA and CDR2 FQGTGA come from the germline V gene. CDR3 protein: CASSLSRTRNTGELFF. CDR3 DNA sequence: TGTGCCAGCAGCTTATCCCGAACCCGAAACACCGGGGAGCTGTTTTTT. Variable domain in full (rest from reference TRBV7-3 and TRBJ2-2): GAGVSQTPSNKVTEKGKYVELRCDPISGHTALYWYRQSLGQGPEFLIYFQGTGAADDSGLPNDRFFAVRPEGSVSTLKIQRTERGDSAVYLCASSLSRTRNTGELFFGEGSRLTVL.

Concerning this clonotype: A read error may produce the germline difference seen at one junction end. The chain has TRBV28 and TRBJ1-1, with 8 bases lining up with TRBD1. Germline V lookup: CDR1 MDHEN, CDR2 SYDVKM. This CDR3 spans 13 amino acids. CDR3 region: CASSSDRGTEAFW. CDR3 nucleotide sequence: TGTGCCAGCAGTTCCGACAGGGGCACTGAAGCTTTCTGG.

The chain combines TRBV19 with TRBJ2-6; D remains ambiguous. Per the germline V gene, CDR1 is LNHDA and CDR2 is SQIVND (reference sequence). V was pared by 7 bases and J by 2 bases, with 3 bases between. This CDR3 spans 12 amino acids. CDR3 sequence reads: CASTAGANVLTF. The CDR3 region has the DNA TGTGCCAGTACGGCTGGGGCCAACGTCCTGACTTTC.

The chain carries TRBV4-1 and TRBJ1-4; tentative D call: TRBD1 (5 bases). CDR1 is MGHRA, CDR2 YSYEKL, per germline. The CDR3 consists of 17 residues. V lost 0 bases and J 5 bases, leaving 16 bases between the germline ends. CDR3 bases: TGCGCCAGCAGCCAAGAGGGGATGGGACGGGGGAATGAAAAACTGTTTTTT. This translates into CASSQEGMGRGNEKLFF.

The V gene is TRBV19, the J gene TRBJ2-7, with D maybe TRBD1 (5 bases). The V gene's germline CDR1 is LNHDA and CDR2 SQIVND (reference sequence). The CDR3 spans 16 residues. The V end lost 3 bases, the J end lost 3 bases, and 18 bases lay between the germline ends. In DNA, the CDR3 is TGTGCCAGTAGTATCGATTACAGGTACGGAAACTACGAGCAGTACTTC. Translated: CASSIDYRYGNYEQYF.

There are a few counts of this clonotype. The chain uses TRBV11-2 and TRBJ2-4, with D possibly being TRBD1 (6 bases). Trimming removed 4 bases from V and 7 bases from J, with 14 bases in between. The germline CDR1 and CDR2 sequences are SGHAT and FQNNGV. CDR3 length: 14 residues. This CDR3 reads CASSSRQALNIQYF. The CDR3 DNA reads as TGTGCCAGCAGCTCTCGACAGGCGTTGAACATTCAGTACTTC.

This clonotype has more than one count but fewer than ten. The chain joins TRBV20-1 to TRBJ1-6; TRBD1 aligns across 7 bases. V dropped 0 bases and J dropped 10; count of bases not matched to a gene: 9. The CDR3 length is 15 residues. From germline, CDR1 is DFQATT and CDR2 SNEGSKA (reference sequence). The CDR3 nucleotides are TGCAGTGCTAGAGATGCGGACAGGCCGGGGTCACCCCTCCACTTT. Translation: CSARDADRPGSPLHF.

The rearrangement joins TRBV7-2 to TRBJ2-3; D is unclear. The CDR3 has 15 residues. The V end was cut by 3 bases, the J end by 0 bases, with 10 bases between. Germline loops: CDR1 SGHTA, CDR2 FQGNSA. The CDR3 is CASSFGYTSTDTQYF. The CDR3 DNA is TGTGCCAGCAGCTTCGGATACACTAGCACAGATACGCAGTATTTT.

This clonotype was counted at least ten times. The V call is TRBV7-8, the J call TRBJ2-3; TRBD2 agrees at 10 bases. The trim removed 2 bases at V and 6 bases at J, leaving 2 bases unmatched. Germline V gives CDR1 SGHVS, CDR2 FQNEAQ. This CDR3 has 14 amino acids. CDR3 in DNA: TGTGCCAGCAGCTTAAAGACTAGCGGGGATACGCAGTATTTT. It specifies CASSLKTSGDTQYF.

V is TRBV11-2 and J is TRBJ2-7; D is ambiguous. Germline V CDR1 and CDR2: SGHAT, FQNNGV. V was clipped by 4 bases and J by 0 bases, with 10 bases between them. This CDR3 is 14 amino acids long. The CDR3 spells CASSSRYFSYEQYF. The CDR3 coding sequence is TGTGCCAGCAGCTCGCGGTACTTCTCCTACGAGCAGTACTTC.

The rearrangement joins TRBV28 to TRBJ1-2; D perhaps matches TRBD1 (5 bases). Germline lookup yields CDR1 MDHEN and CDR2 SYDVKM. This CDR3 is 14 amino acids long. V dropped 3 bases and J dropped 5 bases, with 13 bases sitting between them. CDR3 in amino acids: CASSFVVRAYGYTF. The CDR3, as DNA: TGTGCCAGCAGTTTTGTTGTCAGGGCGTATGGCTACACCTTC.

The V gene is TRBV27, the J gene TRBJ2-3; 12 bases align to TRBD2. The germline V gene encodes CDR1 MNHEY and CDR2 SMNVEV (reference sequence). This CDR3 region has 17 residues. V shed 3 bases, J shed 5 bases, and the junction held 9 bases outside the gene matches. CDR3 DNA sequence: TGTGCCAGCAGTTTCCAGACTAGCGGGGGTGGGGAAGATACGCAGTATTTT. Its translation: CASSFQTSGGGEDTQYF.

This clonotype showed up many times. V and J are TRBV7-2 and TRBJ1-1; the D gene is possibly TRBD1 (6 bases). Trimming removed 2 bases from V and 4 bases from J, with 11 bases in between. The CDR3 is 14 residues long. CDR1 SGHTA and CDR2 FQGNSA come from the germline V gene. The CDR3 is CASSLYPGATEAFF. CDR3 nucleotide sequence: TGTGCCAGCAGCTTATATCCGGGGGCCACTGAAGCTTTCTTT.

This rearrangement joins TRBV7-6 to TRBJ2-1; 9 nucleotides match TRBD2. V shed 5 bases, J shed 9 bases, and the junction held 17 bases outside the gene matches. Looked up from germline, CDR1 is SGHVS and CDR2 is FNYEAQ. The CDR3 length is 17 residues. The CDR3 region has the DNA TGTGCCAGCAGCCTTGAGCCAAGCGGGGGGCCCCTCGGTGAGCAGTTCTTC. Amino acids: CASSLEPSGGPLGEQFF.

A remark on this clonotype: This may stem from a read error, because a much larger clone lies one nucleotide away. The V call is TRBV7-3, the J call TRBJ1-2; D unresolved. This CDR3 is built from 15 residues. Germline lookup yields CDR1 SGHTA and CDR2 FQGTGA. V lost 5 bases and J 4 bases, leaving 17 bases between the germline ends. The CDR3 reads CASSPQVTDSYGYTF. The CDR3 DNA reads as TGTGCCAGCAGCCCCCAAGTAACGGATTCCTATGGCTACACCTTC.

J is TRBJ1-4 and V is TRBV7-4, with D perhaps TRBD1 (5 bases). The CDR3 runs 14 residues. Deletions cut 3 bases from V and 8 bases from J, with 13 bases between. Germline V gives CDR1 SGHVT, CDR2 SQSDAQ. CDR3 amino acids: CASSLGGGTEKLFF. Here the CDR3 DNA reads TGTGCCAGCAGCTTGGGCGGGGGGACGGAAAAACTGTTTTTT.

This clonotype was counted at least ten times. J is TRBJ1-4 and V is TRBV19; no reliable D call. Germline V gene data show CDR1 as LNHDA and CDR2 as SQIVND (reference sequence). Trimming removed 3 bases at V and 0 bases at J, with 8 bases between. The CDR3 extends over 15 amino acids. The CDR3 loop reads CASSIRKTTNEKLFF. CDR3 in DNA: TGTGCCAGTAGTATCAGGAAGACAACTAATGAAAAACTGTTTTTT.